Below are 21 T cell receptor beta chains sequenced from a single sample in a study of spatial heterogeneity in lung cancer. Findings of the study overall: Tumor mutation count correlated with how many alpha and beta TCRs expanded intratumorally.

As for time point: sample taken at primary tumor resection. These receptors have no known antigen. TCRdb re-called the 5' RACE reads with MiXCR, one entry per CDR3 protein. In the table there are 9,800 or so distinct CDR3 sequences, under 6.5% of which are singletons. The material was lung tumor tissue, obtained at surgery. All receptors derive from a male donor with early-stage non-small cell lung cancer.

This clonotype was recorded at least ten times. Since the library was made to target alpha chains, this beta chain is a stray read and its abundance is not meaningful. The V call is TRBV7-3, the J call TRBJ2-1; D may correspond to TRBD1 or TRBD2 (5 bases each). V lost 2 bases, J lost 4 bases, and 12 bases lay in between. Germline V CDR1 and CDR2: SGHTA, FQGTGA. The CDR3 runs 15 residues. This chain's CDR3 is CASSLSGTLYNEQFF. In nucleotides, the CDR3 is TGTGCCAGCAGCTTATCCGGGACCCTATACAATGAGCAGTTCTTC.

In this sample, this clonotype turned up many times. In a library made to pick up alpha chains, this beta chain is a stray read with a size that means little. The J gene is TRBJ2-1, the V gene TRBV11-3; the D gene is possibly TRBD1 (6 bases). The CDR3 spans 13 residues. CDR1 is SGHNT, CDR2 YENEEA, per germline. Deletions cut 3 bases from V and 4 bases from J, with 7 bases between. In DNA, the CDR3 is TGTGCCAGCAGCTTGGACAGTTACAATGAGCAGTTCTTC. This encodes CASSLDSYNEQFF.

In this sample, this clonotype turned up many times. A library prepared for alpha chains yielded this beta chain as an off-target read; its size is of little meaning. The rearrangement uses TRBV29-1 and TRBJ1-1; D not resolved. This CDR3 spans 12 amino acids. Trimming stripped 8 bases from V and 4 bases from J, with 14 bases between. The germline V gene has CDR1 SQVTM and CDR2 ANQGSEA. The CDR3 region has the DNA TGCAGCTCCGCCCAAAGCCCCACTGAAGCTTTCTTT. This translates into CSSAQSPTEAFF.

This clonotype is labeled medium-sized. The library was designed around alpha chains, so this beta chain is a stray read whose abundance carries little weight. The CDR3, as DNA: TGTGCCAGCAGCGCTACAGACCTGGGAGATGAAAAACTGTTTTTT. This sequence encodes CASSATDLGDEKLFF. This chain connects TRBV7-6 to TRBJ1-4; D unresolved. The V and J ends lost 5 bases and 6 bases respectively, with 16 bases between them. CDR1 is SGHVS, CDR2 FNYEAQ, per germline. The CDR3 covers 15 residues.

This clonotype has ten or more counts. As an off-target read in a library built for alpha chains, this beta chain has a frequency of little significance. The chain employs TRBV6-2 or TRBV6-3 and TRBJ2-7; perhaps TRBD2 as D (6 bases). The germline V gene has CDR1 MNHEY and CDR2 SVGEGT. Trimming left V 7 bases short and J 3 bases short, with 10 bases between. The CDR3 consists of 12 residues. This chain's CDR3 is CASTSGGYEQYV. CDR3 nucleotides: TGTGCCAGCACCTCCGGGGGCTACGAGCAGTACGTC.

This clonotype was observed at least ten times. This beta chain is an off-target read within a library intended for alpha chains, so its frequency means little. The chain couples TRBV20-1 to TRBJ2-7, with 10 nucleotides matching TRBD2. Trimming removed 3 bases from V and 0 bases from J; junction bases left unmatched: 8. CDR3 length: 16 amino acids. CDR1 DFQATT and CDR2 SNEGSKA come from the germline V gene (reference sequence). DNA of the CDR3: TGCAGTGCTAGGGAACTAGCGGGACGAAGCTCCTACGAGCAGTACTTC. Translation: CSARELAGRSSYEQYF.

A remark on this clonotype: This beta chain is a stray sequence in a library constructed for alpha chains; its clone size is not meaningful. The rearrangement joins TRBV2 to TRBJ2-7, with D perhaps TRBD2 (5 bases). Per germline, CDR1 SNHLY and CDR2 FYNNEI. Between the trimmed V and J ends, which lost 2 bases and 3 bases, there was a span of 8 bases. CDR3 length: 13 residues. CDR3 DNA: TGTGCCAGCAGTGAATTACGGGACTACGAGCAGTACTTC. Translating gives CASSELRDYEQYF.

This clonotype has a count of ten or more. With the library built for alpha chains, this beta chain is off target and its frequency is not meaningful. The chain uses TRBV20-1 and TRBJ1-2, with D unresolved. The CDR3 has 12 amino acids. Trimming cost V 4 bases and J 1 base, with 7 bases left between them. Germline V gene data show CDR1 as DFQATT and CDR2 as SNEGSKA (reference sequence). CDR3 nucleotides: TGCAGTGCTACAAAGGATAACTATGGCTACACCTTC. Translated: CSATKDNYGYTF.

A few counts support this clonotype. This beta chain came through as a stray read in a library set up for alpha chains, and its size says little. CDR3 sequence (DNA): TGTGCCACCAGTGATTTTTTCTACGGGTCCGAGCAGTTCTTC. Amino acid sequence: CATSDFFYGSEQFF. This chain joins TRBV24-1 and TRBJ2-1, with D unclear. Trimming removed 1 base from V and 10 bases from J, with 13 bases in between. From germline, CDR1 is KGHDR and CDR2 SFDVKD. The CDR3 spans 14 residues.

This clonotype was counted at least ten times. Being off target in a library aimed at alpha chains, this beta chain has a size of little meaning. The chain links TRBV28 to TRBJ2-1, with a weak D call TRBD1 (6 bases). V was trimmed by 4 bases and J by 2 bases, leaving 21 bases between them. The germline CDR1 and CDR2 sequences are MDHEN and SYDVKM. This CDR3 comprises 18 residues. This CDR3 is CASSSRILQGSTYNEQFF. CDR3 nucleotides: TGTGCCAGCAGTTCAAGGATTTTACAGGGAAGCACCTACAATGAGCAGTTCTTC. The variable domain in full, completed from reference TRBV28 and TRBJ2-1, reads DVKVTQSSRYLVKRTGEKVFLECVQDMDHENMFWYRQDPGLGLRLIYFSYDVKMKEKGDIPEGYSVSREKKERFSLILESASTNQTSMYLCASSSRILQGSTYNEQFFGPGTRLTVL.

This clonotype was recorded at least ten times. This beta chain is off target for a library built for alpha chains, so its abundance means little. This chain links TRBV7-2 with TRBJ1-1; weak D call: TRBD1 (5 bases). The germline V gene encodes CDR1 SGHTA and CDR2 FQGNSA. The germline V and J ends were trimmed by 1 base and 4 bases, with 10 bases remaining between them. CDR3 size: 14 residues. CDR3 protein: CASSLDRLATEAFF. DNA of the CDR3: TGTGCCAGCAGCTTAGACAGGTTGGCCACTGAAGCTTTCTTT.

Of note for this clonotype: Little can be read into the size of this beta chain, an off-target read in a library designed for alpha chains. As DNA, the CDR3 is TGCGCCAGCAGCTTGCAGACAGGGGAAGAAGCTTTCTTT. Amino acids: CASSLQTGEEAFF. The V call is TRBV5-1, the J call TRBJ1-1; 8 nucleotides align to TRBD1. Germline-derived CDR1 and CDR2 are SGHRS and YFSETQ. V lost 1 base and J lost 8; bases outside the gene matches: 4. The CDR3 sequence is 13 residues long.

Relative to its sample, this clonotype is medium-sized. This beta chain is an unintended read in a library built for alpha chains; its size means little. V gene TRBV5-1 combines with J gene TRBJ2-3; unclear D gene. There are 14 residues in the CDR3. The V gene's germline CDR1 is SGHRS and CDR2 YFSETQ. Trimming shortened V by 0 bases and J by 3 bases, and 8 bases separated the two germline ends. The CDR3: CASSLVSETDTQYF. The CDR3 DNA follows: TGCGCCAGCAGCTTGGTTAGTGAGACAGATACGCAGTATTTT.

At least ten counts were recorded for this clonotype. This beta chain slipped into a library made for alpha chains as a stray read, so its size is not meaningful. The V and J genes are TRBV12-3 or TRBV12-4 and TRBJ1-1; D gene uncertain. The V gene lost 3 bases and the J gene lost 10 bases, with 12 bases spanning the gap. The CDR3 is 12 amino acids. This chain's CDR3 is CASSFGPWGAFF. DNA of the CDR3: TGTGCCAGCAGTTTCGGGCCATGGGGAGCTTTCTTT.

This clonotype was recorded many times. Since it is a stray read in a library aimed at alpha chains, this beta chain has a size that is not meaningful. This chain links TRBV27 with TRBJ1-5, with D tentatively TRBD1 (5 bases). The V end lost 8 bases, the J end lost 4 bases, and 18 bases lay between the germline ends. CDR3 length: 15 amino acids. Per the germline V gene, CDR1 is MNHEY and CDR2 is SMNVEV (reference sequence). The chain's CDR3 is CASSELGGDNQPQHF. The CDR3 bases are TGTGCCAGCTCCGAGCTGGGGGGGGATAATCAGCCCCAGCATTTT.

This clonotype was found many times. Because the library targeted alpha chains, this beta chain is an off-target read whose size means little. This chain uses TRBV6-5 with TRBJ2-1, with TRBD2 matching over 13 bases. Germline CDR1 is MNHEY and CDR2 is SVGAGI. The CDR3 loop spans 16 amino acids. V shed 2 bases, J shed 8 bases, and the junction held 6 bases outside the gene matches. CDR3 sequence reads: CASSYGGLAGRDEQFF. In nucleotides, the CDR3 is TGTGCCAGCAGTTACGGGGGACTAGCGGGACGGGATGAGCAGTTCTTC.

This clonotype was counted at least ten times. This beta chain is off target for a library built for alpha chains, so its abundance means little. The chain couples TRBV6-1 to TRBJ2-5; D possibly corresponds to TRBD2 (5 bases). Trimming took 4 bases from V and 4 from J, leaving 7 bases between them. This CDR3 spans 12 amino acids. Germline CDR1 reads MNHNS; CDR2 reads SASEGT. DNA for the CDR3: TGTGCCAGCAGTGGGACTCGAGAGACCCAGTACTTC. It encodes CASSGTRETQYF.

At least ten counts were recorded for this clonotype. For a library built for alpha chains, this beta chain is a stray read; little rests on its size. The chain links TRBV6-6 to TRBJ1-6, with 7 bases lining up with TRBD1. This CDR3 contains 14 residues. In germline, CDR1 is MNHNY, CDR2 SVGAGI (reference sequence). Losses at the gene ends were 2 bases for V and 8 bases for J; bases not matched to a gene: 3. CDR3 in DNA: TGTGCCAGCAGTTACCCTACAGGGGATTCACCCCTCCACTTT. The encoded protein is CASSYPTGDSPLHF.

Ten or more counts support this clonotype. For a library built for alpha chains, this beta chain is a stray read; little rests on its size. CDR3 nucleotide sequence: TGTGCCATCAGTGGGACAGGGACCACTGAAGCTTTCTTT. It encodes CAISGTGTTEAFF. The V and J genes are TRBV10-3 and TRBJ1-1; TRBD1 matches 8 bases. In germline, CDR1 is ENHRY, CDR2 SYGVKD. V shed 4 bases, J shed 4 bases, and the junction held 2 bases outside the gene matches. CDR3 size: 13 residues.

Details on this clonotype: This beta chain is an unintended read in a library built for alpha chains; its size means little. This chain joins TRBV12-3 or TRBV12-4 and TRBJ2-3; either TRBD1 or TRBD2 may fit D (5 bases each). V was shortened by 1 base and J by 1 base, with 9 bases between the two germline ends. The CDR3 consists of 15 residues. CDR3 region: CASSLGGKGTDTQYF. The CDR3 DNA sequence: TGTGCCAGCAGTTTAGGGGGGAAAGGCACAGATACGCAGTATTTT.

This clonotype was seen ten or more times. With the library built for alpha chains, this beta chain is off target and its frequency is not meaningful. The chain is built from TRBV2 and TRBJ2-7, with D tentatively TRBD2 (6 bases). The V end lost 7 bases, the J end lost 0 bases, and 22 bases lay between the germline ends. The CDR3 spans 17 residues. Germline CDR1 is SNHLY and CDR2 is FYNNEI. CDR3 nucleotide sequence: TGTGCCAGCAAGGGGCTAGCGAACCCCAGTACCTCCTACGAGCAGTACTTC. The encoded protein is CASKGLANPSTSYEQYF.